This TCR beta chain was captured in a study of CD8 T cells in Susac syndrome. Random hexamers were used to reverse transcribe the RNA input (0.5 to 1 ug). TCRdb redid the calling of the immunoSEQ multiplex PCR reads with MiXCR, one entry per CDR3 protein. The data show some 300,000 distinct CDR3 sequences, with around nine tenths seen just once and around 0.18% held by the top ten. Between the trimmed V and J ends, which lost 2 bases and 6 bases, there was a span of 20 bases. Germline V gene lookup returns CDR1 LGHNA and CDR2 YNFKEQ. The CDR3 extends over 17 amino acids. TCR beta sequences were obtained from blood CD8+ and CD4+ T cells. Isolation of CD8+ and CD4+ T cells was performed negatively, whereas enrichment of TEMRA cells was done by FACS.

This TCR was recovered from a human donor with multiple sclerosis. Sequencing was performed on CD8+ T cells from PBMCs. The rearrangement links TRBV4-2 to TRBJ2-1; maybe TRBD1 (6 bases). For the CDR3, the DNA is TGTGCCAGCAGCCAAACCCCGACAGGTAGCCTCGTCAATGAGCAGTTCTTC. Translation gives CASSQTPTGSLVNEQFF.